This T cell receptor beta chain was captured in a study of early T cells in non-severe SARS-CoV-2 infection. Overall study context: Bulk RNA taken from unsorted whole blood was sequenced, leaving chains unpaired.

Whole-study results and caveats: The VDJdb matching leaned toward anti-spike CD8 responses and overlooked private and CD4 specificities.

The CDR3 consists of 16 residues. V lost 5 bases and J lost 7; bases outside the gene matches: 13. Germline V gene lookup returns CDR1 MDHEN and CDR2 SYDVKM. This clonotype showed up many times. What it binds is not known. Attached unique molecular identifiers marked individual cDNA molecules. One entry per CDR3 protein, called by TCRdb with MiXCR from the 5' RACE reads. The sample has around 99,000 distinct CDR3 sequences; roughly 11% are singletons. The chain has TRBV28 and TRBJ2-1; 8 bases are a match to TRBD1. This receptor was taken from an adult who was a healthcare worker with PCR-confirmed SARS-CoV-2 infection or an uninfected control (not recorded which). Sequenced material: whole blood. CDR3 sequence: CASSGVGQEIGNEQFF. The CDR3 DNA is TGTGCCAGCAGTGGCGTGGGACAGGAGATTGGGAATGAGCAGTTCTTC.